This TCR beta chain was found in a study of cytomegalovirus exposure and HLA in healthy donors (TCRdb year 2017). Looking at the study overall: An earlier analysis of several hundred of the donors reported 276 Gb of sequence data and 100 million to 120 million unique TCR beta sequences obtained from around 190 million T cells. A later genetic analysis took genome-wide SNP genotypes for about three fifths of the 666 donors and used that subset as a discovery cohort. The study was designed to test whether signatures of past pathogen exposure could be identified by cataloging public T cell receptors. Among about 390 genotyped donors of the cohort, an average of about 240,000 unique TCR beta nucleotide sequences were sequenced per donor, roughly 18% of them non-productive. In addition to the first cohort of 650 to 800 subjects, a separate validation cohort of 120 different subjects was used. The number of typed donors differed by locus: about 620-630 for A, B, C, DRB1 and DQB1; approximately 530 for DQA1; around 610 for DPA1; and around 470 for DPB1. Both class I and class II loci were covered by HLA typing, at four-digit resolution. Donor age, sex, ethnicity and CMV serostatus were compiled together with the repertoire data. The study used immunosequencing to profile the T cell repertoires of approximately 630 subjects and linked those repertoires to cytomegalovirus serostatus. To decide whether each TCR beta V gene segment behaved as functional or pseudogenic, an earlier analysis of approximately 590 of the donors relied on high-throughput TCR beta sequencing. The later analysis used no new phenotypic data to find candidate immune exposures, relying instead on TCR beta sequences and their occurrence across donors. The study combined high-throughput TCR immunosequencing, statistical association of individual TCRs with disease status, and machine learning to predict cytomegalovirus infection status. A later analysis re-examined previously published TCR beta repertoires from around 670 donors and added high-resolution HLA genotyping to investigate patterns of TCR occurrence. Of the roughly 410 genotyped donors, less than 90% were placed in the genetic ancestry cluster associated with self-reported Caucasian donors. Every repertoire in the discovery cohort had been generated on one and the same sequencing platform. Because of strong linkage in the cohort, roughly five DR-DQ haplotypes were treated as single units for association and clustering. An early release covering 550 to 700 HLA-typed donors comprised roughly 300 gigabases of sequencing data and some 79 million unique TCR sequences.

Broader findings and caveats from the paper: For the cohort, immune exposure information was limited to CMV serostatus. A further reported finding was that TCR beta sequences accurately predicted the HLA-A and HLA-B alleles for most subjects in the first cohort. Compared with equally common non-associated chains, HLA-associated TCR beta chains in a later analysis were more clonally expanded and had lower generation probabilities. This cohort had only TCR beta chains sequenced, and the lack of alpha or paired-chain data limited which features could be detected. A group of highly shared sequence variants was considered likely to be a technical artifact of the sequencing pipeline. According to a later analysis, parvovirus B19, influenza, CMV and Epstein-Barr virus appeared linked to several top co-occurrence clusters. Compared with the roughly 600-donor mean, donors in an Asian-associated ancestry cluster had fewer N-insertions in productive TCRs, according to a later genetic analysis. In the study, 164 TCR beta chains were listed as associated with cytomegalovirus. In a later analysis, most CMV-associated TCR beta chains were found to appear HLA-restricted, with HLA associations seemingly driven largely by CMV exposure. V-gene and J-gene trimming of TCR beta chains was associated with a missense DCLRE1C variant in a later genetic analysis, and the association was replicated in an independent cohort. Most TCR sequences were seen in very few donors, while some public TCRs were found in many individuals. Because HLA typing was unavailable for some donors at each locus, only the typed subset was used in association tests. Linkage disequilibrium might explain the correlated functional status among segregating V segments, but an unknown experimental factor could not be ruled out. A later analysis associated about 17,000 TCR beta sequences with specific HLA alleles at a false discovery rate of 0.05. Because counts were too low, seventeen rarely observed V segments, including chromosome 9 orphons, were left out of the earlier analysis of 587 of the donors. According to a later analysis, TCR association rates differed among HLA loci, with DRB1 alleles showing the most associated TCRs and HLA-C alleles showing the fewest. The presence/absence analyses assumed that sequencing depth was roughly uniform across donors, and that assumption may not be true. An earlier analysis of some 560 of the donors showed that most TCR beta V segments appeared in productive rearrangements either about 90% or about 30% of the time, which broadly matched IMGT annotations. The 87-base-pair reads could not distinguish some IMGT-functional V segments, including TRBV6-2 and TRBV6-3, so those segments were excluded. Cytomegalovirus status was reported to be diagnosed by the classifier with high specificity and sensitivity in both the original and validation cohorts. According to the authors, the approach could potentially be generalized to other disease states and immunological phenotypes. Three of the identified cytomegalovirus-associated TCR beta chains were confirmed in vitro to be specific for cytomegalovirus antigens. Strong co-occurrence of HLA alleles, especially DR and DQ, made assigning TCR associations to individual alleles difficult.

The cohort consisted of some 670 healthy bone marrow donors. At the time of sampling, all cohort members were nominally healthy, though unrecorded immune exposures were likely present. The donor tested CMV seropositive and was one of the 289 seropositive cohort members. A peripheral blood sample was collected from each donor, and TCR beta sequencing was performed on peripheral blood mononuclear cells. The Qiagen DNeasy Blood Extraction Kit was used to extract genomic DNA from the blood cell samples. In the case of this clone: There is no known antigen for this receptor. Base qualities are not recorded, but no much larger clone differs from it by a single base.

The library was produced with the immunoSEQ multiplex PCR assay. A mixture of 60 forward primers for TCR Vbeta segments and 13 reverse primers for TCR Jbeta segments was used in the multiplex PCR. A multiplex PCR assay on genomic DNA amplified the CDR3 region of rearranged TCR beta genes. The Illumina HiSeq System was used to sequence the amplified TCR beta libraries as 87-base-pair reads. Under the source paper's analysis protocol: A later analysis counted about 80 million unique TCR beta chains across the 650 to 800 repertoires, and approximately 11 million of these chains were shared by at least two donors. Raw reads were error-corrected and collapsed into unique sequences with a nearest-neighbor algorithm that merged closely related sequences to remove PCR and sequencing errors. To assign V, D and J gene segments, CDR3 sequences were aligned to IMGT reference sequences. Each retained sequence needed at least a six-nucleotide match to both a V gene segment and a J gene segment. Rearrangements were classified as productive when the CDR3 lacked stop codons and remained in frame with V and J, and all other rearrangements were classified as non-productive. Following IMGT convention, CDR3 was defined as the stretch from the second conserved V-encoded cysteine up to the conserved J-encoded phenylalanine. Sequences without an unambiguous match to a single V gene segment were excluded from the earlier analysis of several hundred of the donors. An earlier analysis of just under 600 of the donors called V segments functional above 56.7% productive rearrangements and segregating when the between-donor standard deviation exceeded 5%. To diagnose cytomegalovirus status from the catalog of TCR beta chain sequences, a statistical classification framework was built. In a later analysis, TCR nucleotide sequences were compared against IMGT/GENE-DB human TR gene sequences so that V and J genes could be assigned. A later analysis assigned CDR3 sequences and most-parsimonious VDJ recombination scenarios with the TCRdist pipeline. In a later analysis, each TCR beta chain was defined by its CDR3 amino acid sequence together with its V-gene family, and reads lacking a unique V-gene family were excluded. As a way to deal with suspected cross-contamination and a sequencing artifact, a later analysis dropped roughly 600 nucleotide sequences that were highly shared and had low generation probability. In a later analysis, a clonal expansion index for each public chain was calculated from normalized within-repertoire ranks of inferred template counts. Generation probabilities in a later analysis came from a VDJ recombination model fitted to out-of-frame rearrangements, and those results were checked against IGoR. Hypergeometric tests were used in a later analysis to score TCR-TCR, TCR-HLA and TCR-CMV co-occurrence, with a repertoire-size bias correction applied to the TCR pairs. A later analysis estimated false discovery rates by permuting HLA or CMV assignments 20 times. In a later analysis, co-occurring TCRs were grouped using DBSCAN, with TCRdist sequence similarity added in when clustering inside HLA-allele-positive subsets. Repertoires with fewer than 30,000 or more than 120,000 public chains were left out of co-occurrence clustering, as were about 5 repertoires with anomalous nucleotide sharing. TCRdb took over this immuneACCESS table, retaining in-frame rearrangements with V and J assigned. Such tables are incomplete; in checked studies, under half of the missing clones stem from an unresolved V gene, and the remainder is unexplained. That table is the source of V, J and clone size, and D and trimming were worked out from the DNA. In all, the sample holds about 120,000 clones, and about 78% of those were seen once. Clones ranked in the top ten supply around 12% of the sample.

The CDR3, from cysteine to phenylalanine, totals 14 residues. The DNA shown is the 42-base CDR3, in frame from base 1. Trimming takes 2 bases from V and 4 bases from J, and the germline ends sit 12 bases apart. CDR1 and CDR2 (MNHEY, SVGAGI) derive from the germline V gene. Source material: PBMCs. The chain links TRBV6-5 with TRBJ2-7; too little of a D gene remains to name it. The clonotype originates from a woman in her thirties or forties in good health and CMV-seropositive. Here is the DNA: TGTGCCAGCAGTTACGCCAGAACCGTTTACGAGCAGTACTTC. Its coded protein is CASSYARTVYEQYF.